This TCR beta chain was recovered during a study of metastatic and nonmetastatic thyroid tumors. Study background: The authors compared repertoires across blood and tumor or nodule tissue from malignant and benign thyroid patients.

Each patient went into thyroid surgery without having received any treatment. Original processing methods: It was from CDR3 differences across clinicopathological groups that a distant-metastasis classifier for papillary thyroid cancer was built. TCRdb re-called the PCR reads with MiXCR. The V and J calls follow TCRdb's processing rather than the paper's. The profile shows some 41,000 clones, roughly 13% of them singletons. Of note for this clone: Additional DNA sequences in this sample encode the identical CDR3.

V was clipped by 3 bases and J by 6 bases, with 11 bases between them. CDR3 length equals 13 residues. This receptor was identified in a female donor with papillary thyroid cancer or a benign thyroid nodule (not recorded which). Some clones in this sample may be carry-over from other donors' samples. Sequenced sample: blood. The rearrangement joins TRBV12-3 or TRBV12-4 to TRBJ1-1; possibly TRBD1 for D (6 bases). The CDR3: CASSFGGAAEAFF. In DNA, the CDR3 is TGTGCCAGCAGTTTTGGGGGGGCCGCTGAAGCTTTCTTT.